This T cell receptor beta chain derives from a study of CD8 T cells in Susac syndrome. From blood CD8+ and CD4+ T cells, TCR beta sequences were generated. It was negative isolation that provided the CD8+ and CD4+ T cells, whereas TEMRA cells were enriched by FACS. The CDR3 length is 21 residues. CDR1 is LNHDA, CDR2 SQIVND, per germline (reference sequence). Unmatched junction bases numbered 15, after V lost 1 base and J lost 0 bases. The authors reverse transcribed roughly 0.5 to 1 ug RNA with random hexamers. TCR beta CDR3 was amplified by immunoSEQ multiplex PCR. This amplification extended across 54 Vbeta and 13 Jbeta segments. TCRdb re-analysed the immunoSEQ multiplex PCR reads in MiXCR, keeping a single row per CDR3 protein. The sample gives 350,000 to 550,000 distinct CDR3 sequences, around 83% of which show up once; about 0.1% is in the top ten.

The sequence derives from a human donor with multiple sclerosis. This rearrangement joins TRBV19 to TRBJ2-1; TRBD2 matches 10 bases. Material: CD8+ T cells from PBMCs. The CDR3 DNA sequence: TGTGCCAGTAGTATAGCCCCCCTTACTAGCGGGATATGGAGCTCCTACAATGAGCAGTTCTTC. Residues: CASSIAPLTSGIWSSYNEQFF. Looking up the rest from reference TRBV19 and TRBJ2-1 gives the full variable domain: DGGITQSPKYLFRKEGQNVTLSCEQNLNHDAMYWYRQDPGQGLRLIYYSQIVNDFQKGDIAEGYSVSREKKESFPLTVTSAQKNPTAFYLCASSIAPLTSGIWSSYNEQFFGPGTRLTVL.